These 29 T cell receptor beta chains came from one sample sequenced in a study of blood T cell repertoires in COVID-19. Produced via immunoSEQ multiplex PCR; TCRdb's table is partial and in-frame only. The repertoire has 170,000 or so clones, over 70% of them found once; the top ten carry roughly 2.9%. What was sequenced was peripheral blood. These receptors were obtained from a woman aged 60-75 years with acute or convalescent COVID-19.

V gene TRBV5-1 combines with J gene TRBJ1-1, with D uncertain. This CDR3 has 14 residues. Germline V gene data show CDR1 as SGHRS and CDR2 as YFSETQ. Trimming left V 0 bases short and J 4 bases short, with 10 bases between. The DNA of the CDR3 is TGCGCCAGCAGCTTGGAGGGAGATCTCACTGAAGCTTTCTTT. Translation: CASSLEGDLTEAFF.

The gene calls are TRBV7-8 and TRBJ2-3, with no clear D. CDR1 is SGHVS, CDR2 FQNEAQ, per germline. Trimming shortened V by 3 bases and J by 1 base, and 11 bases separated the two germline ends. The CDR3 length is 15 residues. The CDR3 loop is CASSLLRGGTDTQYF. CDR3 nucleotide sequence: TGTGCCAGCAGCTTGCTCAGAGGCGGCACAGATACGCAGTATTTT.

V and J are TRBV7-2 and TRBJ2-3; 13 bases align to TRBD2. CDR3 length equals 19 residues. Per germline, CDR1 SGHTA and CDR2 FQGNSA. V shed 4 bases and J 6 bases; nucleotides not matched to a gene: 16. As DNA, the CDR3 is TGTGCCAGCAGCTCCCCGGGACTAGCGGGACCGCTTGGATACGATACGCAGTATTTT. Its protein product is CASSSPGLAGPLGYDTQYF. Drawing the rest from reference TRBV7-2 and TRBJ2-3, the complete variable domain is GAGVSQSPSNKVTEKGKDVELRCDPISGHTALYWYRQSLGQGLEFLIYFQGNSAPDKSGLPSDRFSAERTGGSVSTLTIQRTQQEDSAVYLCASSSPGLAGPLGYDTQYFGPGTRLTVL.

V gene TRBV6-2 or TRBV6-3 combines with J gene TRBJ1-5, with 10 bases aligning to TRBD1. V trimming: 5 bases; J trimming: 1 base; junction bases outside the gene matches: 2. The V gene's germline CDR1 is MNHEY and CDR2 SVGEGT. The CDR3 sequence is 15 residues long. The CDR3 loop is CASSRDRGSNQPQHF. The CDR3 bases are TGTGCCAGCAGTCGGGACAGGGGAAGCAATCAGCCCCAGCATTTT.

V gene TRBV7-2 combines with J gene TRBJ2-2; maybe TRBD2 (6 bases). The CDR3 contains 16 residues. With 5 bases removed from V and 5 bases from J, the gap between germline ends came to 18 bases. CDR1 and CDR2 (germline): SGHTA, FQGNSA. CDR3 in DNA: TGTGCCAGCAGCGCCCGGAGGGGAAGGGGTACCGGGGAGCTGTTTTTT. Protein sequence: CASSARRGRGTGELFF.

The chain is built from TRBV12-3 or TRBV12-4 and TRBJ1-1; D may be TRBD1 (5 bases). The CDR3 contains 13 residues. V was cut by 6 bases and J by 1 base, with 9 bases left in between. The CDR3 DNA sequence: TGTGCCAGCAGCTACACAGGGAACACTGAAGCTTTCTTT. This encodes CASSYTGNTEAFF.

The chain recombines TRBV19 with TRBJ1-2; maybe TRBD1 (6 bases). Per the germline V gene, CDR1 is LNHDA and CDR2 is SQIVND (reference sequence). The CDR3 totals 12 residues. The germline V and J ends were trimmed by 6 bases and 5 bases, with 10 bases remaining between them. In DNA, the CDR3 is TGTGCCAGTAGCATAACAGGGTATGGCTACACCTTC. The encoded protein is CASSITGYGYTF.

The chain is built from TRBV2 and TRBJ1-1; 8 positions match TRBD1. Per germline, CDR1 SNHLY and CDR2 FYNNEI. This CDR3 has 12 residues. The ends lost 7 bases at V and 4 bases at J; junction bases unmatched: 2. This CDR3 is CASNRGGTEAFF. The CDR3 coding sequence is TGTGCCAGCAACAGGGGGGGCACTGAAGCTTTCTTT.

This chain joins TRBV11-2 and TRBJ1-1, with D hard to call. Trimming shortened V by 0 bases and J by 7 bases, and 18 bases separated the two germline ends. The length of the CDR3 is 16 residues. Germline V gene lookup returns CDR1 SGHAT and CDR2 FQNNGV. The CDR3 region is CASSLDRIISSFEAFF. Here the CDR3 DNA reads TGTGCCAGCAGCTTAGACAGAATTATAAGTTCCTTTGAAGCTTTCTTT.

The rearrangement uses TRBV5-1 and TRBJ2-1, with D possibly matching TRBD2 (6 bases). Per the germline V gene, CDR1 is SGHRS and CDR2 is YFSETQ. The CDR3 length is 13 residues. V was trimmed by 2 bases and J by 6 bases, leaving 9 bases between them. CDR3 nucleotides: TGCGCCAGCAGCTTACTGGGGGGCAATGAGCAGTTCTTC. It translates to CASSLLGGNEQFF.

The chain has TRBV7-2 and TRBJ2-5; a weak D match, TRBD2 (6 bases). Trimming took 5 bases from V and 0 from J, leaving 13 bases between them. This CDR3 region has 15 residues. Germline V gene sequence: CDR1 SGHTA, CDR2 FQGNSA. In nucleotides, the CDR3 is TGTGCCAGCAGCCGGGACTGGAAGTACCAAGAGACCCAGTACTTC. This codes for CASSRDWKYQETQYF.

This chain links TRBV10-3 with TRBJ2-5; 10 bases map to TRBD2. This CDR3 contains 16 residues. V was pared by 4 bases and J by 0 bases, with 5 bases of the junction left unmatched. CDR1 ENHRY and CDR2 SYGVKD come from the germline V gene. The CDR3 spells CAISGDSGGYQETQYF. CDR3 DNA: TGTGCCATCAGTGGCGATAGCGGGGGGTACCAAGAGACCCAGTACTTC.

CDR3 nucleotides: TGTGCCAGCAGCAACAGAAATGCGGAGACCCAGTACTTC. The encoded protein is CASSNRNAETQYF. The chain combines TRBV7-2 with TRBJ2-5; D is unresolved. Germline-derived CDR1 and CDR2 are SGHTA and FQGNSA. V was shortened by 5 bases and J by 5 bases, with 12 bases between the two germline ends. This CDR3 region has 13 residues.

This chain joins TRBV7-3 and TRBJ2-2; TRBD2 matches 8 bases. V gave up 6 bases and J gave up 4 bases; unmatched junction bases: 7. The CDR3 is made up of 15 amino acids. Per germline, CDR1 SGHTA and CDR2 FQGTGA. CDR3 in DNA: TGTGCCAGCAGTTCTGCGGGGGGCCCCACCGGGGAGCTGTTTTTT. Translating gives CASSSAGGPTGELFF.

The chain has TRBV4-2 and TRBJ1-2, with D tentatively TRBD1 (5 bases). Per germline, CDR1 LGHNA and CDR2 YNFKEQ. Trimming left V 0 bases short and J 4 bases short, with 15 bases between. The CDR3 extends over 16 amino acids. The CDR3 protein is CASSQDMGGVSYGYTF. The CDR3 bases are TGTGCCAGCAGCCAAGATATGGGGGGAGTCAGCTATGGCTACACCTTC.

The rearrangement joins TRBV6-5 to TRBJ2-7; tentative D call: TRBD2 (7 bases). Per the germline V gene, CDR1 is MNHEY and CDR2 is SVGAGI. Trimming stripped 2 bases from V and 7 bases from J, with 15 bases between. This CDR3 spans 14 amino acids. CDR3 sequence: CASSYNNRGGEQYF. In DNA, the CDR3 is TGTGCCAGCAGTTACAATAATAGGGGGGGAGAGCAGTACTTC.

The chain couples TRBV13 to TRBJ1-6; D uncertain. Germline loops: CDR1 PRHDT, CDR2 FYEKMQ (reference sequence). The germline V and J ends were trimmed by 0 bases and 4 bases, with 16 bases remaining between them. The CDR3 totals 18 residues. The CDR3 nucleotides are TGTGCCAGCAGCTTAGGACAGAATCCCCTTGCATATAATTCACCCCTCCACTTT. It specifies CASSLGQNPLAYNSPLHF.

This chain connects TRBV3-1 (or the pseudogene TRBV3-2) to TRBJ2-6; no definite D call. The germline CDR1 and CDR2 sequences are LGHDT and YNNKEL (reference sequence). V lost 5 bases and J 4 bases, leaving 15 bases between the germline ends. The length of the CDR3 is 16 residues. CDR3 protein: CASSYRVLAGANVLTF. DNA for the CDR3: TGTGCCAGCAGCTACCGGGTCCTCGCGGGGGCCAACGTCCTGACTTTC.

The chain couples TRBV29-1 to TRBJ2-7; perhaps TRBD2 as D (6 bases). From germline, CDR1 is SQVTM and CDR2 ANQGSEA. The CDR3 consists of 14 residues. Between the trimmed V and J ends, which lost 3 bases and 5 bases, there was a span of 17 bases. CDR3 residues: CSVDLRGGRHEQYF. CDR3 DNA sequence: TGCAGCGTTGATCTCCGGGGAGGTAGGCACGAGCAGTACTTC.

The chain employs TRBV18 and TRBJ1-1; D not certain. The CDR3 totals 13 residues. Per the germline V gene, CDR1 is KGHSH and CDR2 is LQKENI. Trimming removed 3 bases at V and 11 bases at J, with 16 bases between. In DNA, the CDR3 is TGTGCCAGCTCACCCTCAGAGGGAAAATCTGCTTTCTTT. Translated, it gives CASSPSEGKSAFF.

The chain uses TRBV5-1 and TRBJ1-1, with 7 bases aligning to TRBD1. The V gene's germline CDR1 is SGHRS and CDR2 YFSETQ. This CDR3 is built from 14 residues. V lost 3 bases, J lost 4 bases, and 6 bases stayed unmatched. For the CDR3, the DNA is TGCGCCAGCAGCTCCCAGGGGGGAGGCACTGAAGCTTTCTTT. This codes for CASSSQGGGTEAFF.

The J gene is TRBJ1-4, the V gene TRBV15; D is perhaps TRBD1 (6 bases). With 5 bases removed from V and 7 bases from J, the gap between germline ends came to 20 bases. The V gene's germline CDR1 is LNHNV and CDR2 YYDKDF (reference sequence). This CDR3 has 16 residues. DNA for the CDR3: TGTGCCACCAGCCGAAAGGGGTTCACAGGGATTGAAAAACTGTTTTTT. Protein sequence: CATSRKGFTGIEKLFF.

The chain recombines TRBV25-1 with TRBJ2-1; 11 bases agree with TRBD2. From germline, CDR1 is MGHDK and CDR2 SYGVNS. Trimming cost V 10 bases and J 2 bases; bases outside gene matches: 7. The CDR3 length is 15 residues. The CDR3 here is CATQNSGGAYNEQFF. Written as DNA, the CDR3 is TGTGCCACCCAAAATAGCGGGGGGGCCTACAATGAGCAGTTCTTC.

The V and J genes are TRBV5-1 and TRBJ2-3, with 9 bases fitting TRBD2. J lost 5 bases, V lost 7 bases, and 11 bases had no gene match. The V gene's germline CDR1 is SGHRS and CDR2 YFSETQ. The CDR3 runs to 15 residues. The CDR3 region is CASQERGAELDTQYF. CDR3 DNA: TGCGCCAGCCAAGAGCGGGGGGCAGAGTTAGATACGCAGTATTTT.

The CDR3 nucleotides are TGTGCCAGCTCTTCCACAGGGGGGAGCTCCTACGAGCAGTACTTC. This codes for CASSSTGGSSYEQYF. The chain uses TRBV18 and TRBJ2-7, with 8 bases aligning to TRBD1. Germline lookup yields CDR1 KGHSH and CDR2 LQKENI. The CDR3 is 15 residues long. Trimming at V came to 6 bases and at J to 0 bases, leaving 7 bases not matched to a gene. Based on the CDR3 plus reference TRBV18 and TRBJ2-7, the full variable domain is NAGVMQNPRHLVRRRGQEARLRCSPMKGHSHVYWYRQLPEEGLKFMVYLQKENIIDESGMPKERFSAEFPKEGPSILRIQQVVRGDSAAYFCASSSTGGSSYEQYFGPGTRLTVT.

V and J are TRBV11-2 and TRBJ2-1; 8 bases agree with TRBD1. The germline V gene encodes CDR1 SGHAT and CDR2 FQNNGV. Trimming removed 5 bases from V and 1 base from J; junction bases left unmatched: 4. The CDR3 covers 15 residues. CDR3 in amino acids: CASSQRTGSYNEQFF. Written as DNA, the CDR3 is TGTGCCAGCAGCCAACGGACAGGGTCCTACAATGAGCAGTTCTTC.

This clone was seen only a few times. The chain joins TRBV19 to TRBJ1-4, with 9 bases identical to TRBD1. The V and J ends lost 7 bases and 6 bases, in that order; junction bases with no gene match: 12. CDR3 length: 16 residues. Per the germline V gene, CDR1 is LNHDA and CDR2 is SQIVND (reference sequence). For the CDR3, the DNA is TGTGCCAGTAATGGAGGACAGGGGAGGAGGGATGAAAAACTGTTTTTT. Translation: CASNGGQGRRDEKLFF.

The gene calls are TRBV19 and TRBJ1-1; a possible D gene is TRBD1 (6 bases). V was pared by 5 bases and J by 2 bases, with 15 bases between. CDR3 size: 15 residues. Per germline, CDR1 LNHDA and CDR2 SQIVND (reference sequence). The chain's CDR3 is CASSQGRYENTEAFF. CDR3 sequence (DNA): TGTGCCAGTAGTCAGGGGCGTTATGAAAACACTGAAGCTTTCTTT.

This clone was counted only a few times. The rearrangement links TRBV28 to TRBJ1-2; unclear D gene. The germline V gene has CDR1 MDHEN and CDR2 SYDVKM. V lost 5 bases and J 0 bases, leaving 13 bases between the germline ends. This CDR3 is 15 amino acids long. The CDR3 sequence: CASSGSEGANYGYTF. The DNA of the CDR3 is TGTGCCAGCAGTGGGTCCGAGGGAGCTAACTATGGCTACACCTTC.